This section outlines one TCR beta chain sequence together with its context. Antigen: not known. Researchers collected about 9.7 milliliters of peripheral blood from every single donor. PBMCs, at least 7 million per sample, were isolated. The second PCR ran 7 to 11 cycles with a sample-barcoded 5' primer and J-beta primers. Sequencing recovered at least 3 million CDR3-containing paired-end reads from each sample. TCRdb reprocessed the 5' RACE reads with MiXCR, giving one entry per CDR3 protein. The sample has roughly 800,000 distinct CDR3 sequences, around a quarter seen once. The sample comes from a study of blood T cells in healthy people across ages. Trimming removed 3 bases from V and 7 bases from J; junction bases left unmatched: 4. Germline V gene data show CDR1 as SGHRS and CDR2 as YFSETQ. The CDR3 loop spans 14 amino acids. Study-wide results and caveats: Those diversity estimates obtained from one million T cells were thought to be underestimates.

The sample was also linked to a second study, of T cells of mothers and their children.

The gene calls are TRBV5-1 and TRBJ2-1; the match to TRBD1 covers 10 bases. This clonotype originated in a boy aged 10-17 years in good health. Sequenced input: blood. This CDR3 reads CASSSRTGGNEQFF. The CDR3 bases are TGCGCCAGCAGCTCACGGACAGGGGGAAATGAGCAGTTCTTC.